Each of the 10 T cell receptor beta chains below was sequenced from the same sample in a study of T cells in localized non-small cell lung cancer. Data came from immunoSEQ multiplex PCR; TCRdb stores just in-frame clones and leaves some out. The table lists tens of thousands of clones, 88% of them singletons. The sample was peripheral blood, taken before any cancer treatment. These receptors originate from a woman aged 40-69 years with stage I squamous cell lung carcinoma.

CDR3 DNA: TGTGCCAGCAGTCCCGTTAGGGGCTCGGTTGGTTTACCGGGGGAGCAGTACTTC. This translates into CASSPVRGSVGLPGEQYF. J is TRBJ2-7 and V is TRBV27; either TRBD1 or TRBD2 may supply D (5 bases each). This CDR3 is 18 amino acids long. Germline CDR1 is MNHEY and CDR2 is SMNVEV (reference sequence). Trimming removed 5 bases at V and 7 bases at J, with 30 bases between.

The chain has TRBV11-3 and TRBJ2-5, with 10 positions matching TRBD1. Looked up from germline, CDR1 is SGHNT and CDR2 is YENEEA. The CDR3 is 13 amino acids. Trimming removed 5 bases from V and 5 bases from J; junction bases left unmatched: 2. The CDR3 DNA reads TGTGCCAGCAGCAGGACAGGGGGGGAGACCCAGTACTTC. Its protein is CASSRTGGETQYF.

V usage is TRBV9 and J usage is TRBJ2-5; perhaps TRBD1 as D (6 bases). From germline, CDR1 is SGDLS and CDR2 YYNGEE. The germline V and J ends were trimmed by 5 bases and 4 bases, with 15 bases remaining between them. The CDR3 totals 14 residues. The CDR3 loop is CASSPQGFRETQYF. CDR3 bases: TGTGCCAGCAGTCCTCAGGGGTTCCGAGAGACCCAGTACTTC.

V usage is TRBV19 and J usage is TRBJ2-2; 7 bases fit TRBD1. CDR1 and CDR2 (germline): LNHDA, SQIVND (reference sequence). V lost 6 bases, J lost 4 bases, and 5 bases stayed unmatched. The CDR3 runs 14 residues. This CDR3 reads CASREQGTTGELFF. DNA of the CDR3: TGTGCCAGTAGGGAACAGGGGACCACCGGGGAGCTGTTTTTT.

CDR3 sequence reads: CASSFGQGSYGYTF. The CDR3 DNA follows: TGTGCCAGCAGCTTCGGGCAGGGTAGCTATGGCTACACCTTC. The rearrangement joins TRBV7-3 to TRBJ1-2; TRBD1 is a possible D gene (5 bases). The CDR3 has 14 amino acids. V was shortened by 3 bases and J by 4 bases, with 12 bases between the two germline ends. CDR1 is SGHTA, CDR2 FQGTGA, per germline.

The CDR3 DNA sequence: TGTGCCAGCAGCGGACAGGGCTGGAACTATGGCTACACCTTC. Translating it yields CASSGQGWNYGYTF. This rearrangement joins TRBV6-1 to TRBJ1-2; 8 nucleotides match TRBD1. V lost 6 bases to trimming and J lost 2 bases; unmatched junction nucleotides: 5. The CDR3 runs to 14 residues. The germline V gene encodes CDR1 MNHNS and CDR2 SASEGT.

The chain employs TRBV9 and TRBJ1-1, with 8 positions matching TRBD1. The CDR3 contains 15 residues. CDR1 and CDR2 from the germline V gene are SGDLS and YYNGEE. V shed 4 bases and J 1 base; nucleotides not matched to a gene: 6. Here the CDR3 reads CASSPSTGENTEAFF. For the CDR3, the DNA is TGTGCCAGCAGCCCTTCGACAGGGGAGAACACTGAAGCTTTCTTT.

The chain carries TRBV5-1 and TRBJ1-6; 11 bases match TRBD1. The ends lost 4 bases at V and 5 bases at J; junction bases unmatched: 5. The CDR3 is made up of 16 amino acids. Germline lookup yields CDR1 SGHRS and CDR2 YFSETQ. The CDR3 sequence is CASSPGTGGNNSPLHF. As DNA, the CDR3 is TGCGCCAGCAGCCCGGGGACAGGGGGAAATAATTCACCCCTCCACTTT.

This clone occurred once. The chain is built from TRBV6-6 and TRBJ2-1; TRBD1 matches 7 bases. With 7 bases clipped from V and 3 bases from J, the junction kept 6 bases outside the gene matches. This CDR3 has 14 amino acids. From germline, CDR1 is MNHNY and CDR2 SVGAGI (reference sequence). Written as DNA, the CDR3 is TGTGCCAGCAACCCGACAGGGCTCTACAATGAGCAGTTCTTC. Amino acids: CASNPTGLYNEQFF.

This clone was recorded once. This CDR3 is CAISGGREETQYF. The CDR3 DNA follows: TGTGCCATCAGCGGGGGGAGGGAAGAGACCCAGTACTTC. V gene TRBV10-3 combines with J gene TRBJ2-5, with 7 bases matching TRBD2. The CDR3 sequence is 13 residues long. V was pared by 6 bases and J by 3 bases, with 4 bases of the junction left unmatched. CDR1 is ENHRY and CDR2 is SYGVKD in the germline V gene.